One T cell receptor beta chain is described in this entry. There is no known antigen for this receptor. Base qualities are not at hand, and no much larger clone is one base apart. Patients with a history of autoimmune disease or receiving systemic immunosuppression were excluded from the trial. In every dose cohort, peripheral blood was drawn for TCR sequencing at baseline, cycle 4 day 1, and cycle 7 day 1. The samples were drawn from a first-in-human, open-label, multicenter phase I dose-escalation trial of ivuxolimab. Adults with locally advanced or metastatic melanoma, renal cell carcinoma, hepatocellular carcinoma or head and neck squamous cell carcinoma were enrolled in the trial. Before TCR sequencing, CD4+ T cells and CD8+ T cells from peripheral blood were sorted into separate populations. This sample was taken from a study of OX40 agonist ivuxolimab in advanced cancers. For the wider study: Ivuxolimab was an agonistic, fully human IgG2 monoclonal antibody directed against OX40 (CD134), a costimulatory receptor. Intravenous ivuxolimab was administered to patients every 2 weeks at six dose levels: 0.01, 0.1, 0.3, 1.5, 3 and 10 mg/kg. Among the roughly 52 dose-escalation patients, 19 had hepatocellular carcinoma, roughly 15 melanoma, 9 renal cell carcinoma and 9 head and neck cancer. A male proportion of almost 85% and a mean age of 60 years, ranging from 23 to 79, were recorded for the dose-escalation cohort. Prior anti-PD-1, anti-PD-L1 or anti-CTLA-4 therapy was permitted, and checkpoint inhibitors had been received by about two fifths of dose-escalation patients. Partial responses occurred in three dose-escalation patients, of whom one had hepatocellular carcinoma and two had cutaneous melanoma. The purpose of peripheral TCRbeta sequencing was to test whether ivuxolimab changed TCR sequence diversity and led to clonal T-cell expansion. The paper covers the monotherapy dose-escalation part of the phase I ivuxolimab trial, which included N of about 50 patients.

V is clipped by 0 bases and J by 4 bases, and the sequence between their germline boundaries is 8 bases long. CDR1 and CDR2 were assigned from the germline V gene as SGHDT and YYEEEE. The cysteine opens and the phenylalanine closes a CDR3 of 13 amino acids. The retained sequence is limited to the CDR3, 39 bases, with the frame set at the first base. Broader findings and caveats from the paper: The antigen specificity of the peripheral T cells that underwent clonal expansion was not determined. Partial responders in the 0.1-3.0 mg/kg groups had among the lowest normalized peripheral clonal expansion, especially among CD8+ T cells. Low levels of normalized T-cell clonal expansion were also seen in some patients who did not respond. At doses from 0.1 to 3.0 mg/kg, clonal expansion was seen in both CD4+ and CD8+ blood T cells between baseline and week 6. After ivuxolimab, CD8+ T cells had more expanded clones than CD4+ T cells on average.

To sequence the TCRbeta CDR3 region, genomic DNA was isolated from the sorted cells. The immunoSEQ Assay was used for sequencing of TCRbeta CDR3 regions. TCRdb carries this immuneACCESS record with in-frame sequences only. Its versions omit some clonotypes, under half of them owing to an unresolved V gene in the studies checked, with the rest unexplained. For this sample there are about 30,000 clones; around 88% appear just once. Of the sample, roughly 25% is held by the ten largest clones. Recombination joined TRBV5-6 with TRBJ2-7, with the D gene too uncertain to name. This material consisted of CD4+ or CD8+ T cells sorted from blood, taken in a trial of the OX40 agonist ivuxolimab. This TCR came from an adult with an advanced solid tumor such as melanoma, head and neck, liver or kidney cancer. CDR3 reads: CASSLGLIYEQYF. The nucleotide sequence reads TGTGCCAGCAGCTTGGGACTGATATACGAGCAGTACTTC.